The rows below give T cell receptor beta chains drawn from one sample of a study of cytomegalovirus exposure and HLA in healthy donors. Some clones are missing from TCRdb's copy, which holds only in-frame ones; the method was immunoSEQ multiplex PCR. The sample lists hundreds of thousands of clones, about three quarters seen once, with around 0.44% in the top ten. Source material: PBMCs. The source of these receptors is a boy aged 5-17 years in good health and CMV-seronegative. CDR3s include the opening cysteine and the closing phenylalanine or tryptophan.

v_gene	j_gene	CDR3aa
TRBV7-9	TRBJ2-7	CASRVGTGKSEQYF
TRBV6-5	TRBJ1-1	CASSIGGWGTEAFF
TRBV5-1	TRBJ1-4	CASSLQATNEKLFF
TRBV6-5	TRBJ1-1	CASSRQGKGGPEAFF
TRBV11-2	TRBJ2-5	CASSFRLAGYQETQYF
TRBV7-8	TRBJ2-2	CASSFRGRALDFLGGGELFF
TRBV19	TRBJ2-7	CASSMTVRAAYEQYF
TRBV19	TRBJ1-2	CASSTTGVDDYTF
TRBV7-9	TRBJ2-7	CASSPRQGHVYEQYF
TRBV5-1	TRBJ2-1	CASSLVLVASGRAANEQFF
TRBV25-1	TRBJ2-1	CASRQVNEQFF
TRBV6-1	TRBJ1-3	CASIPYRVNTIYF
TRBV6-1	TRBJ1-1	CASSEVGGRGAFF
TRBV11-3	TRBJ2-6	CASSFLSRAGGVSGANVLTF
TRBV6-1	TRBJ1-5	CASMASGHPNQPQHF
TRBV4-1	TRBJ2-5	CASSQAALAEDGETQYF